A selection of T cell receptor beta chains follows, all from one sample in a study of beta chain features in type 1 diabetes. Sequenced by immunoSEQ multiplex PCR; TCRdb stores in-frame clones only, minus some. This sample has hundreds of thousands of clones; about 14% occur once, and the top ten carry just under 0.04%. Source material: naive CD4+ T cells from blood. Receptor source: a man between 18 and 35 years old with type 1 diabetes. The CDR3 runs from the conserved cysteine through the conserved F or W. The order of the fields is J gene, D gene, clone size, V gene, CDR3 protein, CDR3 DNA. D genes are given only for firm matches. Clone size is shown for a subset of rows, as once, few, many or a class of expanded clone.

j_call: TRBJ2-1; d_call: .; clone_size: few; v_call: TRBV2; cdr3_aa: CASSPLRGYNEQFF; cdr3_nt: TGTGCCAGCAGCCCCCTTAGAGGGTACAATGAGCAGTTCTTC
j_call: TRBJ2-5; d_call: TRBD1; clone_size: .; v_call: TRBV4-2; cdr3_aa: CASSQGQGARETQYF; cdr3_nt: TGTGCCAGCAGCCAGGGTCAGGGGGCTCGGGAGACCCAGTACTTC
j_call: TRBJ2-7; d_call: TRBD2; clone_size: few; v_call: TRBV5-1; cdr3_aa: CASSLTSLNYEQYF; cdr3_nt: TGCGCCAGCAGCCTGACTAGCCTGAATTACGAGCAGTACTTC
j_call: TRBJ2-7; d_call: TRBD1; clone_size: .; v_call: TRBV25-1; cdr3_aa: CASSEFRTGGYEQYF; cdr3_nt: TGTGCCAGCAGTGAATTCCGGACAGGGGGCTACGAGCAGTACTTC
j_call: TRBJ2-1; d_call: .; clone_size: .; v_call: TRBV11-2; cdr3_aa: CASSPLSSYNEQFF; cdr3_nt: TGTGCCAGCAGCCCCCTGAGCTCCTACAATGAGCAGTTCTTC
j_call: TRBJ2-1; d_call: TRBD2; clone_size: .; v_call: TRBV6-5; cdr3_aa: CASSLLAGGYNEQFF; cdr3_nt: TGTGCCAGCAGTTTACTAGCGGGGGGGTACAATGAGCAGTTCTTC
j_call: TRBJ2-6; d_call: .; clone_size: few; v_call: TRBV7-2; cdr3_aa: CASSSRVEGANVLTF; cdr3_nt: TGTGCCAGCAGCTCCAGGGTCGAGGGGGCCAACGTCCTGACTTTC
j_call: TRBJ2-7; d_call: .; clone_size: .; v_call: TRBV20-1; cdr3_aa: CSARRGEQYF; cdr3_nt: TGCAGTGCTAGGAGGGGCGAGCAGTACTTC
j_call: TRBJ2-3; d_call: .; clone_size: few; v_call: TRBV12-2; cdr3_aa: CASRFWGPGTDTQYF; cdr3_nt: .
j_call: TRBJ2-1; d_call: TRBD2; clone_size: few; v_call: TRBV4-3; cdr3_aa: CASSHRGGSYNEQFF; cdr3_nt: TGCGCCAGCAGCCACCGGGGGGGCTCCTACAATGAGCAGTTCTTC
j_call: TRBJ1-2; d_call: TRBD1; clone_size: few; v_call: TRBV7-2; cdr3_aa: CASSLAGQGDGYTF; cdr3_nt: TGTGCCAGCAGCTTAGCTGGACAGGGAGATGGCTACACCTTC
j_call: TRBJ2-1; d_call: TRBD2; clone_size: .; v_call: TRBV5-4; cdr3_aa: CASSAPWGGGNEQFF; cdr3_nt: TGTGCCAGCAGCGCCCCATGGGGGGGAGGCAATGAGCAGTTCTTC
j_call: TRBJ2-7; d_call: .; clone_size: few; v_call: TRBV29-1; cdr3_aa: CSVVGEGKSYEQYF; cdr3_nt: TGCAGCGTTGTCGGGGAAGGGAAATCCTACGAGCAGTACTTC
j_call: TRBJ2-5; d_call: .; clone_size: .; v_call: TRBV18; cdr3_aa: CASSPPMRQETQYF; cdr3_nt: TGTGCCAGCTCACCACCGATGAGGCAAGAGACCCAGTACTTC
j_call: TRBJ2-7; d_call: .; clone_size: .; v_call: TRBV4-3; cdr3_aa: CASSQSQAHNHEQYF; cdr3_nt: TGCGCCAGCAGCCAGTCCCAGGCTCATAATCACGAGCAGTACTTC
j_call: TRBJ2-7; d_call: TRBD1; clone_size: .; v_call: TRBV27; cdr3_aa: CATLTGNEQYF; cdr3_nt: TGTGCCACCCTGACAGGGAATGAGCAGTACTTC
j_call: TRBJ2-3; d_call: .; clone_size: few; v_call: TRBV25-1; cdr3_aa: CASKTDWDTQYF; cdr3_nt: TGTGCCAGCAAGACCGACTGGGATACGCAGTATTTT
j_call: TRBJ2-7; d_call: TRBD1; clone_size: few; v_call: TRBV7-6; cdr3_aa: CASSERQGAGEQYF; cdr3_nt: TGTGCCAGCAGCGAGCGACAGGGGGCGGGCGAGCAGTACTTC
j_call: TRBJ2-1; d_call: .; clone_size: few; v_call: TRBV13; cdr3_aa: CASSFLKLSYNEQFF; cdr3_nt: TGTGCCAGCAGCTTCCTGAAGCTCTCCTACAATGAGCAGTTCTTC
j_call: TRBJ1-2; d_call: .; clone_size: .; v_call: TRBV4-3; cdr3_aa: CASSQESNYGYTF; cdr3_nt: TGCGCCAGCAGCCAGGAGAGTAACTATGGCTACACCTTC
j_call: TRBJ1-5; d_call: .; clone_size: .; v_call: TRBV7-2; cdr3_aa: CASSPTGGNQPQHF; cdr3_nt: TGTGCCAGCAGCCCCACAGGTGGCAATCAGCCCCAGCATTTT
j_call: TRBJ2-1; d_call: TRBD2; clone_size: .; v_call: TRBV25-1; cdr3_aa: CASSAIGGSSYNEQFF; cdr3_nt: TGTGCCAGCAGTGCCATCGGCGGGAGCTCCTACAATGAGCAGTTCTTC
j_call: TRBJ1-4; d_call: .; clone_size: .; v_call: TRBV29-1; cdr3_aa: CSATRGSNEKLFF; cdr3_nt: TGCAGCGCCACGCGGGGCTCTAATGAAAAACTGTTTTTT
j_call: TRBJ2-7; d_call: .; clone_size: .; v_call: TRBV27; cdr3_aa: CASSYSGRAYEQYF; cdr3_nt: TGTGCCAGCAGTTATTCCGGCAGGGCTTACGAGCAGTACTTC
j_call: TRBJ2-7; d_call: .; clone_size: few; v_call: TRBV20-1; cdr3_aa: CSAPLYEQYF; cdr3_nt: TGCAGTGCCCCTTTGTACGAGCAGTACTTC
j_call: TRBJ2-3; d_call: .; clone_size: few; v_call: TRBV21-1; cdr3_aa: CASCREVPLTHPQRGTDTQYF; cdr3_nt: TGTGCCAGCTGCCGGGAGGTTCCGCTGACTCATCCGCAACGGGGCACAGATACGCAGTATTTT
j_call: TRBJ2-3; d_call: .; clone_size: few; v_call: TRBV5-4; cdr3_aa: CASSQARTDTQYF; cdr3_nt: TGTGCCAGCAGTCAGGCTAGGACAGATACGCAGTATTTT
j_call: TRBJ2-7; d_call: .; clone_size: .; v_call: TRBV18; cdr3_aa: CASSPQAGWYEQYF; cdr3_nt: TGTGCCAGCTCACCGCAGGCGGGCTGGTACGAGCAGTACTTC
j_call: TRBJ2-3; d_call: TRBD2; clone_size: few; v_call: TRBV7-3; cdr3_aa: CASSRTSGADTQYF; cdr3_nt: TGTGCCAGCAGTCGGACTAGCGGCGCAGATACGCAGTATTTT
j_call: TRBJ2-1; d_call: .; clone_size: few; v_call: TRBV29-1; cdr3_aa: CSVERESHEQFF; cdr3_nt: TGCAGCGTTGAAAGGGAGAGTCATGAGCAGTTCTTC
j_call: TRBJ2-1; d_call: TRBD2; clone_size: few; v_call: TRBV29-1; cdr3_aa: CSASGSSYNEQFF; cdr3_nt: TGCAGCGCTAGCGGTAGCTCCTACAATGAGCAGTTCTTC
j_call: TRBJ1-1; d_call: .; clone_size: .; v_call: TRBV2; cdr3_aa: CASSVDGNTEAFF; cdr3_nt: TGTGCCAGCAGCGTAGACGGAAACACTGAAGCTTTCTTT
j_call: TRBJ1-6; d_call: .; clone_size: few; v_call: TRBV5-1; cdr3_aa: CASSSRTGNSPLHF; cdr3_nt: TGCGCCAGCAGCAGCCGGACGGGCAATTCACCCCTCCACTTT
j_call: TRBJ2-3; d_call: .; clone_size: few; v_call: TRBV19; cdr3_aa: CASSIGGRQGDTQYF; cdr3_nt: TGTGCCAGTAGTATTGGCGGGAGACAGGGAGATACGCAGTATTTT
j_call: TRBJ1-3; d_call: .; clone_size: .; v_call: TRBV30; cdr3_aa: CAWSLLSGNTIYF; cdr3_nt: TGTGCCTGGAGCCTCCTCTCTGGAAACACCATATATTTT